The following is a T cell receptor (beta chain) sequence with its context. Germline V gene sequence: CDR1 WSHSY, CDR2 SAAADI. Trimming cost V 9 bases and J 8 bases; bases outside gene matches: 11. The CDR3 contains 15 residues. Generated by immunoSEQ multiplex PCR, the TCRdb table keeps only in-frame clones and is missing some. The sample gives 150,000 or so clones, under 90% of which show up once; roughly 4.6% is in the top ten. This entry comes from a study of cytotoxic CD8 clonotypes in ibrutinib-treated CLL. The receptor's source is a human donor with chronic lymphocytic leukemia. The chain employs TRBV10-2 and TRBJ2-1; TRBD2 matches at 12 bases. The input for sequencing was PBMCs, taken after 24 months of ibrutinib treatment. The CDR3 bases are TGCGCCAGTACCGAACTAGCGGGGGGCCTGGATGAGCAGTTCTTC. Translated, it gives CASTELAGGLDEQFF.